The 6 T cell receptor beta chains listed next were all sequenced from one sample in a study of shared clonotypes between healthy human individuals. The method was immunoSEQ multiplex PCR; TCRdb's version includes in-frame clones alone and lacks a portion of them. The sample contains about 800,000 clones, 96% of which appear only once. Naive CD8 cells comprised CD45RO-negative, CCR7-positively selected cells, excluding terminally differentiated effector memory CD45RA+ cells. The sample consisted of naive CD8+ T cells sorted from blood. The receptors come from a man aged 25-45 years in good health.

The chain employs TRBV19 and TRBJ2-7; D possibly corresponds to TRBD1 (5 bases). Germline V gene data show CDR1 as LNHDA and CDR2 as SQIVND (reference sequence). V lost 3 bases and J 0 bases, leaving 9 bases between the germline ends. The CDR3 has 14 residues. The DNA of the CDR3 is TGTGCCAGTAGTATGGGGCAAGTCTCCTACGAGCAGTACTTC. Translated: CASSMGQVSYEQYF.

The chain combines TRBV11-2 with TRBJ2-1; 10 nucleotides match TRBD2. V lost 5 bases and J lost 0; bases outside the gene matches: 4. Germline CDR1 is SGHAT and CDR2 is FQNNGV. This CDR3 is built from 16 residues. The CDR3 sequence: CASSPPSGSSYNEQFF. In DNA form, the CDR3 reads TGTGCCAGCAGCCCCCCTAGCGGGAGCTCCTACAATGAGCAGTTCTTC.

In its sample, this clone was seen once. V usage is TRBV29-1 and J usage is TRBJ2-7; 8 bases fit TRBD1. Looked up from germline, CDR1 is SQVTM and CDR2 is ANQGSEA. CDR3 length: 14 residues. The junction had 6 bases not matched to a gene; V was cut back by 2 bases and J by 3 bases. CDR3 sequence reads: CSVELTGGSYEQYF. The CDR3 DNA sequence: TGCAGCGTTGAACTTACAGGGGGTAGCTACGAGCAGTACTTC.

This sequence joins TRBV19 and TRBJ1-5, with no clear D. The CDR3 runs to 13 residues. From germline, CDR1 is LNHDA and CDR2 SQIVND (reference sequence). Trimming removed 2 bases at V and 7 bases at J, with 9 bases between. As DNA, the CDR3 is TGTGCCAGTAGTATAACCTGGGGACAGCCCCAGCATTTT. Amino acids: CASSITWGQPQHF.

The chain joins TRBV21-1 to TRBJ2-7. TRBV21-1 is tagged as a pseudogene. The CDR3 consists of 13 residues. Here the CDR3 reads CANTYGPHYEQYF. The CDR3 DNA sequence: TGTGCCAACACTTACGGCCCGCACTACGAGCAGTACTTC.

The chain employs TRBV28 and TRBJ2-1; 13 nucleotides line up with TRBD2. V dropped 6 bases and J dropped 7; count of bases not matched to a gene: 12. Germline loops: CDR1 MDHEN, CDR2 SYDVKM. The CDR3 runs 17 residues. The CDR3 coding sequence is TGTGCCAGCAGCTACCGTCGGACTAGCGGGAGTCGAAATGAGCAGTTCTTC. Its protein product is CASSYRRTSGSRNEQFF. Full variable domain (missing parts from reference TRBV28 and TRBJ2-1): DVKVTQSSRYLVKRTGEKVFLECVQDMDHENMFWYRQDPGLGLRLIYFSYDVKMKEKGDIPEGYSVSREKKERFSLILESASTNQTSMYLCASSYRRTSGSRNEQFFGPGTRLTVL.